The entry below gives a single T cell receptor beta chain sequence along with its context. The assay was immunoSEQ multiplex PCR, and TCRdb's table has in-frame clones only and misses some. The top ten clones hold around 5.8% of a sample with about 78,000 clones, less than 90% of them seen once. The V gene's germline CDR1 is SGHTS and CDR2 YDEGEE. The ends were cut back, 4 bases at V and 3 bases at J, with 17 bases in the middle. The CDR3 length is 16 residues. The data were taken from a study of blood T cell repertoires in COVID-19. About the study: Samples taken during acute and convalescent COVID-19 were collected in the United States, Italy and Spain.

The chain links TRBV5-8 to TRBJ2-1; tentative D call: TRBD1 (6 bases). The receptor's source is a man in his 60s with active or convalescent COVID-19. Source material: peripheral blood. The CDR3 DNA reads as TGTGCCAGCAGCGCCGCGACAGGAGCCCACTACAATGAGCAGTTCTTC. It specifies CASSAATGAHYNEQFF.